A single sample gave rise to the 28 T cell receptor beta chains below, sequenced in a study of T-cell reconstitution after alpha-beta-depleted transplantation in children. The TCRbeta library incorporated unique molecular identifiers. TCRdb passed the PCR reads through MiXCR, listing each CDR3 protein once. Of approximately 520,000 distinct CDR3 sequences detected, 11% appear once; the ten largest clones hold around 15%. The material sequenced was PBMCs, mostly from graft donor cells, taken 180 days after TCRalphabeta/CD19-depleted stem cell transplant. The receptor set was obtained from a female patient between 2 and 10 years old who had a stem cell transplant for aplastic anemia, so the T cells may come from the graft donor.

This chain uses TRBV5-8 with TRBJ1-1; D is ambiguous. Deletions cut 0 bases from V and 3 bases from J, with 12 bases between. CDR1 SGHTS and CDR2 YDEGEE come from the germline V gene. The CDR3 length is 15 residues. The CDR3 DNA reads TGTGCCAGCAGCTTGGCCATTGGAGTTTACACTGAAGCTTTCTTT. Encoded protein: CASSLAIGVYTEAFF. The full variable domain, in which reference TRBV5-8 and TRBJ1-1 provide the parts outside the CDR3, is EAGVTQSPTHLIKTRGQQATLRCSPISGHTSVYWYQQALGLGLQFLLWYDEGEERNRGNFPPRFSGRQFPNYSSELNVNALELEDSALYLCASSLAIGVYTEAFFGQGTRLTVV.

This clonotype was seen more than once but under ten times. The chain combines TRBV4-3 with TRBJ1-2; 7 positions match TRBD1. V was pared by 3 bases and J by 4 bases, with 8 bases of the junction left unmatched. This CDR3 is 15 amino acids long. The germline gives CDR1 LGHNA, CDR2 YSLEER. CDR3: CASSQSYRGGYGYTF. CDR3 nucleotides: TGCGCCAGCAGCCAGTCGTACAGGGGAGGCTATGGCTACACCTTC.

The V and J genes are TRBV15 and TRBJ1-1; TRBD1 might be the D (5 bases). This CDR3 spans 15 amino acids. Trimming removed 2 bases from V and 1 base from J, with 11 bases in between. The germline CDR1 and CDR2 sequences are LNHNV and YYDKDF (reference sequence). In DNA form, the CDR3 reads TGTGCCACCAGCAGACCCGGACAAACGAACACTGAAGCTTTCTTT. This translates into CATSRPGQTNTEAFF. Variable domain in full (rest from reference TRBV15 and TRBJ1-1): DAMVIQNPRYQVTQFGKPVTLSCSQTLNHNVMYWYQQKSSQAPKLLFHYYDKDFNNEADTPDNFQSRRPNTSFCFLDIRSPGLGDTAMYLCATSRPGQTNTEAFFGQGTRLTVV.

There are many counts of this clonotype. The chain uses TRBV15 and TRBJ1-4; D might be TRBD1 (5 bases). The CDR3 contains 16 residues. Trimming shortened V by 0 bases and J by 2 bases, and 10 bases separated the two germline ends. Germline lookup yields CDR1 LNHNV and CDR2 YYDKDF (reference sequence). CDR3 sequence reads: CATSRDRGSTNEKLFF. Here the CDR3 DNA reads TGTGCCACCAGCAGAGATCGGGGGTCTACTAATGAAAAACTGTTTTTT.

Written as DNA, the CDR3 is TGCGCCAGCAGCCAAGATGTCCCACGCCCCTCCGAGCAGTACTTC. It codes for CASSQDVPRPSEQYF. The gene calls are TRBV4-1 and TRBJ2-7; no definite D call. CDR1 MGHRA and CDR2 YSYEKL come from the germline V gene. The CDR3 consists of 15 residues. V was clipped by 0 bases and J by 6 bases, with 15 bases between them.

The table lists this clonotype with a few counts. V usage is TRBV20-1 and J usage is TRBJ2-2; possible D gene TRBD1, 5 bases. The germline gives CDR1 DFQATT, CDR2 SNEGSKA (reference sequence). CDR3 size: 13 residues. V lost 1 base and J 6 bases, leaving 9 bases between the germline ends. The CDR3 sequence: CSARVQVPGELFF. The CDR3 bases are TGCAGTGCTAGAGTACAGGTGCCCGGGGAGCTGTTTTTT.

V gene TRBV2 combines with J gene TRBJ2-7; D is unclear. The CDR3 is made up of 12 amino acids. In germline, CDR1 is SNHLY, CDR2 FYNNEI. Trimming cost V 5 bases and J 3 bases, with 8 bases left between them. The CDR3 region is CASSRRNYEQYV. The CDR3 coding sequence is TGTGCCAGCAGTAGGCGTAACTACGAGCAGTACGTC.

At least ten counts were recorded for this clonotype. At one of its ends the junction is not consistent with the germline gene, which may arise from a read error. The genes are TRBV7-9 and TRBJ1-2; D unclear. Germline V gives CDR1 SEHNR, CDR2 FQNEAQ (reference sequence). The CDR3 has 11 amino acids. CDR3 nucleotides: TGTGCCAGCAGATATCCCGACGGGAGATCCTTC. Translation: CASRYPDGRSF.

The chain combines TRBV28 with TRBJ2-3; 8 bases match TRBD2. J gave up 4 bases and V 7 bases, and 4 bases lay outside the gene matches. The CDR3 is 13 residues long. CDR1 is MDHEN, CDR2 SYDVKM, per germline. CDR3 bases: TGTGCCAGCACTCGGGGGGGGTCAGATACGCAGTATTTT. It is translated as CASTRGGSDTQYF. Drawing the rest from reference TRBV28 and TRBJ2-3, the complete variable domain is DVKVTQSSRYLVKRTGEKVFLECVQDMDHENMFWYRQDPGLGLRLIYFSYDVKMKEKGDIPEGYSVSREKKERFSLILESASTNQTSMYLCASTRGGSDTQYFGPGTRLTVL.

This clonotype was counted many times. CDR3 residues: CASSHLPGTTYEQYV. The CDR3 DNA follows: TGCGCCAGCAGCCATCTACCGGGCACAACCTACGAGCAGTACGTC. J is TRBJ2-7 and V is TRBV5-1; the D is unclear. The germline V gene has CDR1 SGHRS and CDR2 YFSETQ. The length of the CDR3 is 15 residues. The ends were cut back, 4 bases at V and 2 bases at J, with 16 bases in the middle.

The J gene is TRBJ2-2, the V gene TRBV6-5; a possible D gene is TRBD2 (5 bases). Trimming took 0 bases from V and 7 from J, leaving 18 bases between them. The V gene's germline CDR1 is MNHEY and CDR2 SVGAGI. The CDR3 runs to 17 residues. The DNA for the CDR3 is TGTGCCAGCAGTTACTCGATAGGGCAAGACTATCTCGGGGAGCTGTTTTTT. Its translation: CASSYSIGQDYLGELFF.

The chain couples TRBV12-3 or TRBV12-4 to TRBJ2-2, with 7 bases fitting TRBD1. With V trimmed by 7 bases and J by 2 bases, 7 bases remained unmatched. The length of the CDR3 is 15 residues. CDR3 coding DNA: TGTGCCAGCACCCACGGGACAGAAAACACCGGGGAGCTGTTTTTT. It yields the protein CASTHGTENTGELFF.

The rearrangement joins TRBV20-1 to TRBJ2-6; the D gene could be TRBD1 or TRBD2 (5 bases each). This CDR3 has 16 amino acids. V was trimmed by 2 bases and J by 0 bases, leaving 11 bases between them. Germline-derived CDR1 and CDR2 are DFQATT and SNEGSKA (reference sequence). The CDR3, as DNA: TGCAGTGCTAGACCGGGACGAAGCTCTGGGGCCAACGTCCTGACTTTC. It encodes CSARPGRSSGANVLTF.

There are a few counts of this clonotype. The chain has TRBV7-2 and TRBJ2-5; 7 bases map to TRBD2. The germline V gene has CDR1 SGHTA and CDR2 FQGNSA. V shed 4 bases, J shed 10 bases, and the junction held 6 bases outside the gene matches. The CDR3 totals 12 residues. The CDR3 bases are TGTGCCAGCAGCTCTGGACTAGTCTTCCAGTACTTC. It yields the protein CASSSGLVFQYF. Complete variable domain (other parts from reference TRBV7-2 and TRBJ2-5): GAGVSQSPSNKVTEKGKDVELRCDPISGHTALYWYRQSLGQGLEFLIYFQGNSAPDKSGLPSDRFSAERTGGSVSTLTIQRTQQEDSAVYLCASSSGLVFQYFGPGTRLLVL.

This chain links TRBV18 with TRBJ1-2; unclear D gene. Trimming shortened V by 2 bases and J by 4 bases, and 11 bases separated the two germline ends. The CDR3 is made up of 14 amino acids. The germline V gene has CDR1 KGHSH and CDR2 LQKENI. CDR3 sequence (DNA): TGTGCCAGCTCACCAAGGTTGCAACCCTATGGCTACACCTTC. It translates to CASSPRLQPYGYTF.

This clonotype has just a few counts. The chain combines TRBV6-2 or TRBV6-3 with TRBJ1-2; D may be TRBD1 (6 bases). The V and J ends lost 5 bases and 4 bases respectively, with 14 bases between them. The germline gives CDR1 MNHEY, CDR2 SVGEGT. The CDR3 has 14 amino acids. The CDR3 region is CASSDRRPSYGYTF. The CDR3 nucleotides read TGTGCCAGCAGTGACAGGCGGCCATCCTATGGCTACACCTTC.

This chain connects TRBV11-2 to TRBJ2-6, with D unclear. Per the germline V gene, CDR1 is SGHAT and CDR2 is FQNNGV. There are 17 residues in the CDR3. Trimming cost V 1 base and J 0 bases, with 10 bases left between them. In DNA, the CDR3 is TGTGCCAGCAGCTTAGCAGTTCTATCCTCTGGGGCCAACGTCCTGACTTTC. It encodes CASSLAVLSSGANVLTF.

The CDR3 DNA follows: TGTGCCAGCAGGGAGGGATGGACTAGCGGTATTTACGAGCAGTACTTC. Translation gives CASREGWTSGIYEQYF. V gene TRBV21-1 combines with J gene TRBJ2-7; the table assigns TRBD2, which was not confirmed against the DNA. TRBV21-1 is reported as a pseudogene. The CDR3 sequence is 16 residues long.

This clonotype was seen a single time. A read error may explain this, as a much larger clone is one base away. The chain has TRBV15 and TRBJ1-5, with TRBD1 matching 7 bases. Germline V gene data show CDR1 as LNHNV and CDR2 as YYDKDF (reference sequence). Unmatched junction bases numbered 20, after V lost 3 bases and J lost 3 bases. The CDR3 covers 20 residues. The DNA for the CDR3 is TGTGCCACCAGCAGGGATTCAAGGGACAGCACTCTATATAACAATCAGCCCCAGCATTTT. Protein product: CATSRDSRDSTLYNNQPQHF.

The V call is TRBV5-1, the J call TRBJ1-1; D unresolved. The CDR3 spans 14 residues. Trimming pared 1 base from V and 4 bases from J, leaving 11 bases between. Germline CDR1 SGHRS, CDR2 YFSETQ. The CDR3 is CASSLRERFTEAFF. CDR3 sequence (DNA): TGCGCCAGCAGCTTGAGGGAGCGGTTCACTGAAGCTTTCTTT.

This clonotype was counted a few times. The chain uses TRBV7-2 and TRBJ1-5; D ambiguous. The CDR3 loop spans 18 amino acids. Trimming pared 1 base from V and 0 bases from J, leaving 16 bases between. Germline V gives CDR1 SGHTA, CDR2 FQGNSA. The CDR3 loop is CASSLVPTPPNSNQPQHF. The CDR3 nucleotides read TGTGCCAGCAGCTTAGTGCCTACTCCGCCTAATAGCAATCAGCCCCAGCATTTT.

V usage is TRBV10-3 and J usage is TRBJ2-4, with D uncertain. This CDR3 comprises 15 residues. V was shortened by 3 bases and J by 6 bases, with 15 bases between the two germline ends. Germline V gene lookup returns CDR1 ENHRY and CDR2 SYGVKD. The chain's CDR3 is CAISDSVIRANIQYF. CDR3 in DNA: TGTGCCATCAGTGACTCTGTCATAAGGGCAAACATTCAGTACTTC.

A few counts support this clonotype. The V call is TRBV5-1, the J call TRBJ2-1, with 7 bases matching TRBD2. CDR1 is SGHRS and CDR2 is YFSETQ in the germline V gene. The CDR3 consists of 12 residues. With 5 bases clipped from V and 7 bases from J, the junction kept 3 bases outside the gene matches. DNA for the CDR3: TGCGCCAGCAGACTAGCGAGGAATGAGCAGTTCTTC. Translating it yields CASRLARNEQFF.

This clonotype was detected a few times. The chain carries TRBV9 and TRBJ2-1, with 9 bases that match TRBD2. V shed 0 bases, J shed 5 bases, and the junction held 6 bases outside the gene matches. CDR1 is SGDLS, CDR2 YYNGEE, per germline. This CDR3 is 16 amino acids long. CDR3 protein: CASSVGETSGHNEQFF. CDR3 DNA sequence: TGTGCCAGCAGCGTAGGAGAGACTAGCGGTCACAATGAGCAGTTCTTC.

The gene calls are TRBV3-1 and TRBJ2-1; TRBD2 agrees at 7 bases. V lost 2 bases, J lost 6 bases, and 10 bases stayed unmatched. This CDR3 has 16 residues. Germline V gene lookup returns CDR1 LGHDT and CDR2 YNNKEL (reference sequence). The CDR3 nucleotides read TGTGCCAGCAGCCAAAAAGGACTAGAAGTCCCCAATGAGCAGTTCTTC. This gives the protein CASSQKGLEVPNEQFF.

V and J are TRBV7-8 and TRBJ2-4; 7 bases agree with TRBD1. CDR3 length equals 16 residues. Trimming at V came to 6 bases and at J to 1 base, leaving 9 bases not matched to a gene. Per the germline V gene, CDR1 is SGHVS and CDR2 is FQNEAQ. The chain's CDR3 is CASSLGQRPAKNIQYF. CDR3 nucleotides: TGTGCCAGCAGTTTGGGACAGCGCCCCGCCAAAAACATTCAGTACTTC. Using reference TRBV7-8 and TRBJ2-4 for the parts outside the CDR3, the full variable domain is GAGVSQSPRYKVAKRGQDVALRCDPISGHVSLFWYQQALGQGPEFLTYFQNEAQLDKSGLPSDRFFAERPEGSVSTLKIQRTQQEDSAVYLCASSLGQRPAKNIQYFGAGTRLSVL.

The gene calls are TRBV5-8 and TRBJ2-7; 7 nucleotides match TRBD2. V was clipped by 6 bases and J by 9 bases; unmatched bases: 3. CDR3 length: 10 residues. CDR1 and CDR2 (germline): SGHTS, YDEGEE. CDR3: CASTGEGQYV. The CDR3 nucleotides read TGTGCCAGCACCGGGGAGGGGCAGTACGTC.

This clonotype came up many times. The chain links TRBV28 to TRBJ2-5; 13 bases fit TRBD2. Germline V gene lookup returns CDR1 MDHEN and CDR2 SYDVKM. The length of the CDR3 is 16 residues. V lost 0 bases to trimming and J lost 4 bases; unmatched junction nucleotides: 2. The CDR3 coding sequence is TGTGCCAGCAGTTTATGGGGACTAGCGGGATTAGAGACCCAGTACTTC. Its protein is CASSLWGLAGLETQYF.